The 27 T cell receptor beta chains below come from one sample, sequenced in a study of T cells in Graves' hyperthyroidism and ophthalmopathy. Amplified regions were TCR beta CDR3 sequences from RNA transcripts. RT-PCR in the first round (using the HTBI primer set) targeted the TCR CDR3. TCRdb re-analysed the multiplex PCR reads in MiXCR, keeping a single row per CDR3 protein. Of around 500,000 distinct CDR3 sequences detected, 15% to 20% appear once; the ten largest clones hold 25% to 35%. Sequenced sample: blood. The receptors derive from a woman younger than 45 with Graves' ophthalmopathy.

This clonotype has more than one count but fewer than ten. The V and J genes are TRBV19 and TRBJ1-2; no clear D. CDR3 length equals 13 residues. Germline loops: CDR1 LNHDA, CDR2 SQIVND (reference sequence). With 3 bases removed from V and 2 bases from J, the gap between germline ends came to 7 bases. The CDR3 region is CASSIRRNYGYTF. For the CDR3, the DNA is TGTGCCAGTAGTATCCGTCGGAACTATGGCTACACCTTC. The full variable domain, with the rest looked up from reference TRBV19 and TRBJ1-2, is DGGITQSPKYLFRKEGQNVTLSCEQNLNHDAMYWYRQDPGQGLRLIYYSQIVNDFQKGDIAEGYSVSREKKESFPLTVTSAQKNPTAFYLCASSIRRNYGYTFGSGTRLTVV.

This clonotype was seen at least ten times. V gene TRBV29-1 combines with J gene TRBJ2-5; a weak D match, TRBD1 (6 bases). The CDR3 is made up of 15 amino acids. V gave up 2 bases and J gave up 1 base, with 14 bases separating them. CDR1 is SQVTM and CDR2 is ANQGSEA in the germline V gene. The CDR3 spells CSVEFADSPQETQYF. In DNA, the CDR3 is TGCAGCGTTGAATTTGCGGACAGCCCCCAAGAGACCCAGTACTTC.

This clonotype was observed many times. V usage is TRBV28 and J usage is TRBJ1-5; TRBD1 aligns across 9 bases. This CDR3 contains 17 residues. The V gene's germline CDR1 is MDHEN and CDR2 SYDVKM. Trimming at V came to 3 bases and at J to 3 bases, leaving 9 bases not matched to a gene. This CDR3 is CASSLYPGQGNNQPQHF. CDR3 sequence (DNA): TGTGCCAGCAGTTTGTATCCGGGACAGGGAAACAATCAGCCCCAGCATTTT.

The chain uses TRBV20-1 and TRBJ1-2; no clear D. CDR3 length: 14 amino acids. Germline V gives CDR1 DFQATT, CDR2 SNEGSKA (reference sequence). CDR3: CSVVSAGSNYGYTF. The CDR3 DNA is TGCAGCGTTGTAAGCGCCGGGTCAAACTATGGCTACACCTTC.

This clonotype was counted at least ten times. This sequence joins TRBV28 and TRBJ1-2; TRBD1 is a possible D gene (6 bases). The V and J ends lost 3 bases and 0 bases respectively, with 8 bases between them. The length of the CDR3 is 14 residues. CDR1 is MDHEN and CDR2 is SYDVKM in the germline V gene. The CDR3 spells CASSFGGPNYGYTF. For the CDR3, the DNA is TGTGCCAGCAGTTTTGGGGGCCCTAACTATGGCTACACCTTC.

This clonotype was detected only a few times. The chain carries TRBV24-1 and TRBJ2-3; possibly TRBD1 for D (5 bases). Germline CDR1 is KGHDR and CDR2 is SFDVKD. The CDR3 length is 18 residues. The V gene lost 5 bases and the J gene lost 0 bases, with 20 bases spanning the gap. DNA for the CDR3: TGTGCCACCAGTGCCCCAACCGGTTGGACATCTAGCACAGATACGCAGTATTTT. Translated: CATSAPTGWTSSTDTQYF.

This chain joins TRBV29-1 and TRBJ2-7, with TRBD1 matching over 7 bases. Trimming took 0 bases from V and 3 from J; bases not matched to a gene: 5. The CDR3 is 14 residues long. Germline lookup yields CDR1 SQVTM and CDR2 ANQGSEA. CDR3 bases: TGCAGCGTTGAAGATCGACAGGGTCTCTACGAGCAGTACTTC. Its protein product is CSVEDRQGLYEQYF.

J is TRBJ2-7 and V is TRBV12-3 or TRBV12-4, with a possible D match to TRBD2 (6 bases). The CDR3 has 17 residues. Trimming took 1 base from V and 4 from J, leaving 20 bases between them. The CDR3 region has the DNA TGTGCCAGCAGTTTAGTCTCGGGAGCCCCACTACAATACGAGCAGTACTTC. Protein sequence: CASSLVSGAPLQYEQYF.

This clonotype appeared a single time. A much more abundant neighbour one base away suggests this may be a read error. The rearrangement links TRBV6-2 or TRBV6-3 to TRBJ2-3; TRBD2 might be the D (6 bases). Germline CDR1 is MNHEY and CDR2 is SVGEGT. The CDR3 has 17 residues. V was trimmed by 6 bases and J by 2 bases, leaving 21 bases between them. CDR3 nucleotide sequence: TGTGCCAGCAGCCCGGGGGAAGGACGTATATTCACAGATACGCAGTATTTT. Protein product: CASSPGEGRIFTDTQYF.

The sample holds a few counts of this clonotype. V is TRBV29-1 and J is TRBJ2-2; 7 nucleotides align to TRBD2. Losses at the gene ends were 3 bases for V and 5 bases for J; bases not matched to a gene: 3. CDR1 is SQVTM, CDR2 ANQGSEA, per germline. The CDR3 is made up of 13 amino acids. CDR3: CSVDTGGTGELFF. CDR3 DNA: TGCAGCGTTGATACGGGGGGTACCGGGGAGCTGTTTTTT.

This clonotype has a count of ten or more. The CDR3 sequence is CASRKLAGGTDTQYF. As DNA, the CDR3 is TGTGCCAGCAGGAAACTAGCGGGAGGCACAGATACGCAGTATTTT. V usage is TRBV28 and J usage is TRBJ2-3; 11 bases align to TRBD2. CDR1 and CDR2 from the germline V gene are MDHEN and SYDVKM. V shed 6 bases and J 1 base; nucleotides not matched to a gene: 3. This CDR3 region has 15 residues.

The chain couples TRBV5-1 to TRBJ2-3; TRBD2 matches 14 bases. CDR3 length: 15 residues. CDR1 and CDR2 (germline): SGHRS, YFSETQ. V shed 4 bases and J 6 bases; nucleotides not matched to a gene: 4. CDR3 sequence (DNA): TGCGCCAGCAGCGCTGGGACTAGCGGGAGTGATACGCAGTATTTT. Translated: CASSAGTSGSDTQYF.

In this sample, this clonotype turned up a few times. The V and J genes are TRBV20-1 and TRBJ2-5; possible D gene TRBD2, 6 bases. The length of the CDR3 is 16 residues. The V end lost 6 bases, the J end lost 2 bases, and 22 bases lay between the germline ends. Per the germline V gene, CDR1 is DFQATT and CDR2 is SNEGSKA (reference sequence). The DNA of the CDR3 is TGCAGTGCCGATAGTGGAGTAGCGGAGGTACAAGAGACCCAGTACTTC. Its translation: CSADSGVAEVQETQYF.

This chain connects TRBV5-6 to TRBJ2-1, with a possible D match to TRBD1 (6 bases). Germline loops: CDR1 SGHDT, CDR2 YYEEEE. The CDR3 loop spans 13 amino acids. V shed 0 bases and J shed 7 bases, with 8 bases lying between them. CDR3 nucleotide sequence: TGTGCCAGCAGCTTGGGGGGGACAAATGAGCAGTTCTTC. It codes for CASSLGGTNEQFF. Filled out from reference TRBV5-6 and TRBJ2-1, the complete variable domain reads DAGVTQSPTHLIKTRGQQVTLRCSPKSGHDTVSWYQQALGQGPQFIFQYYEEEERQRGNFPDRFSGHQFPNYSSELNVNALLLGDSALYLCASSLGGTNEQFFGPGTRLTVL.

V usage is TRBV20-1 and J usage is TRBJ2-3, with D unclear. The CDR3 spans 12 residues. V lost 6 bases and J 6 bases, leaving 13 bases between the germline ends. The germline V gene encodes CDR1 DFQATT and CDR2 SNEGSKA (reference sequence). The CDR3 sequence: CSAPSLIDTQYF. The CDR3 bases are TGCAGTGCCCCATCGCTTATTGATACGCAGTATTTT.

The J gene is TRBJ2-5, the V gene TRBV7-9, with D hard to call. The CDR3 is 14 residues long. Trimming took 6 bases from V and 3 from J, leaving 14 bases between them. CDR1 is SEHNR and CDR2 is FQNEAQ in the germline V gene (reference sequence). CDR3 coding DNA: TGTGCCAGCAGAGTTCTCTGGGCAGAAGAGACCCAGTACTTC. Encoded protein: CASRVLWAEETQYF. Drawing the rest from reference TRBV7-9 and TRBJ2-5, the complete variable domain is DTGVSQNPRHKITKRGQNVTFRCDPISEHNRLYWYRQTLGQGPEFLTYFQNEAQLEKSRLLSDRFSAERPKGSFSTLEIQRTEQGDSAMYLCASRVLWAEETQYFGPGTRLLVL.

The V and J genes are TRBV5-1 and TRBJ1-4; D is perhaps TRBD1 (6 bases). The CDR3 consists of 15 residues. Per the germline V gene, CDR1 is SGHRS and CDR2 is YFSETQ. V was clipped by 4 bases and J by 5 bases, with 15 bases between them. In nucleotides, the CDR3 is TGCGCCAGCAGCACCTCAGGGGTGGGGAATGAAAAACTGTTTTTT. Translated: CASSTSGVGNEKLFF.

At least ten counts were recorded for this clonotype. V and J are TRBV4-2 and TRBJ2-7; TRBD2 matches at 8 bases. The CDR3 contains 16 residues. From germline, CDR1 is LGHNA and CDR2 YNFKEQ. With V trimmed by 1 base and J by 0 bases, 5 bases remained unmatched. CDR3 in DNA: TGTGCCAGCAGCCAAGTCGGGGGGGGGAACTCCTACGAGCAGTACTTC. Amino acid sequence: CASSQVGGGNSYEQYF.

This clonotype was seen repeatedly, ten times or more. DNA of the CDR3: TGTGCCAGCAGCCCTCGAGGCGGGAGGGGCACCGGGGAGCTGTTTTTT. It encodes CASSPRGGRGTGELFF. This chain uses TRBV7-2 with TRBJ2-2, with 9 bases lining up with TRBD2. Unmatched junction bases numbered 8, after V lost 5 bases and J lost 4 bases. Germline V gene data show CDR1 as SGHTA and CDR2 as FQGNSA. The CDR3 sequence is 16 residues long.

A few counts support this clonotype. The V call is TRBV19, the J call TRBJ1-1; D remains ambiguous. Germline loops: CDR1 LNHDA, CDR2 SQIVND (reference sequence). With 3 bases removed from V and 1 base from J, the gap between germline ends came to 9 bases. The CDR3 spans 14 residues. CDR3 nucleotides: TGTGCCAGTAGTATGAGGCAGCGGAACACTGAAGCTTTCTTT. As protein: CASSMRQRNTEAFF.

This clonotype has ten or more counts. V usage is TRBV20-1 and J usage is TRBJ2-3; 11 bases agree with TRBD1. The length of the CDR3 is 14 residues. J gave up 5 bases and V 0 bases, and 1 base lay outside the gene matches. CDR1 and CDR2 (germline): DFQATT, SNEGSKA (reference sequence). In DNA, the CDR3 is TGCAGTGCTAGAGATGGGACAGGGGGAGATACGCAGTATTTT. Protein product: CSARDGTGGDTQYF.

J is TRBJ2-6 and V is TRBV18; 8 bases map to TRBD1. The CDR3 is 19 residues long. The V segment lost 6 bases and the J segment 2 bases; nucleotides outside the gene matches: 15. Germline CDR1 is KGHSH and CDR2 is LQKENI. The CDR3 protein is CASSPIGQGAVTGANVLTF. CDR3 bases: TGTGCCAGCTCTCCAATCGGACAGGGTGCTGTGACTGGGGCCAACGTCCTGACTTTC.

The sample holds many counts of this clonotype. V gene TRBV18 combines with J gene TRBJ1-5; D ambiguous. The germline V and J ends were trimmed by 1 base and 7 bases, with 8 bases remaining between them. The CDR3 covers 13 residues. Germline lookup yields CDR1 KGHSH and CDR2 LQKENI. The CDR3 DNA reads TGTGCCAGCTCACCACATTACGACCAGCCCCAGCATTTT. Translating it yields CASSPHYDQPQHF.

The chain links TRBV5-6 to TRBJ1-6; no firm D call. The germline V gene has CDR1 SGHDT and CDR2 YYEEEE. CDR3 length equals 18 residues. The germline V and J ends were trimmed by 1 base and 0 bases, with 14 bases remaining between them. DNA for the CDR3: TGTGCCAGCAGCTTGAGGTTTGACCAAAGCTCCTATAATTCACCCCTCCACTTT. Protein sequence: CASSLRFDQSSYNSPLHF.

This clonotype has a count of ten or more. The rearrangement uses TRBV2 and TRBJ2-4, with TRBD2 as a possible D gene (7 bases). In germline, CDR1 is SNHLY, CDR2 FYNNEI. Trimming took off 6 bases at V and 8 bases at J, with 14 bases between the two ends. There are 13 residues in the CDR3. DNA for the CDR3: TGTGCCAGCAGGTGGGGGGGCTTTGACATTCAGTACTTC. As protein: CASRWGGFDIQYF.

J is TRBJ2-7 and V is TRBV7-8, with TRBD2 as a possible D gene (6 bases). The germline V and J ends were trimmed by 6 bases and 3 bases, with 15 bases remaining between them. Germline values: CDR1 SGHVS, CDR2 FQNEAQ. The CDR3 covers 14 residues. The CDR3 loop reads CASSWGDFSYEQYF. The CDR3 DNA reads as TGTGCCAGCAGTTGGGGGGATTTCAGCTACGAGCAGTACTTC.

The V call is TRBV15, the J call TRBJ2-1; D is undetermined. This CDR3 is built from 13 residues. Germline V lookup: CDR1 LNHNV, CDR2 YYDKDF (reference sequence). V lost 5 bases, J lost 2 bases, and 7 bases lay in between. The CDR3 DNA reads as TGTGCCACCAGCCTCGGACCCTACAATGAGCAGTTCTTC. Encoded protein: CATSLGPYNEQFF. The full variable domain, rest sourced from reference TRBV15 and TRBJ2-1, is DAMVIQNPRYQVTQFGKPVTLSCSQTLNHNVMYWYQQKSSQAPKLLFHYYDKDFNNEADTPDNFQSRRPNTSFCFLDIRSPGLGDTAMYLCATSLGPYNEQFFGPGTRLTVL.